The table lists the clone carrying this T cell receptor (beta chain) with many counts. This sample was taken from a study of T cells in Graves' hyperthyroidism and ophthalmopathy. Background on the study: Blood from the periphery was taken at initial diagnosis, before any treatment.

The CDR3 consists of 16 residues. The V and J ends lost 3 bases and 0 bases respectively, with 14 bases between them. TCR beta CDR3 regions were amplified from RNA transcripts. Carried out on the TCR CDR3, a first-round RT-PCR used the HTBI primer set. Each CDR3 protein is one row after TCRdb ran MiXCR on the multiplex PCR reads. This sample has more than 500,000 distinct CDR3 sequences; roughly 14% occur once, and the top ten carry 3.5% to 4.5%. Under 3 months was the duration of disease in ophthalmopathy patients, who also had a Clinical Activity Score of at least 3 and a NOSPECS grade of at least 4. Out of over 9 ml of fresh peripheral blood came the PBMCs.

This sequence originates from a middle-aged woman with Graves' ophthalmopathy. The sequencing sample was made of blood. The V call is TRBV12-3 or TRBV12-4, the J call TRBJ1-1, with D possibly being TRBD1 (5 bases). CDR3: CASSFRGVALNTEAFF. CDR3 sequence (DNA): TGTGCCAGCAGTTTTCGAGGGGTCGCGTTGAACACTGAAGCTTTCTTT.